This T cell receptor (beta chain) was recorded in a study of identical twins. Study-wide results and limits: Those out-of-frame alpha sequences shared by twins showed an excess of low generation probability.

A universal primer site was added by template switching, and unique molecular identifiers were carried by the cDNA. TCRdb recomputed calls from the 5' RACE reads with MiXCR, one row per CDR3 protein. This table holds 500,000 or so distinct CDR3 sequences, approximately 22% found once. On this clonotype: The antigen remains unidentified.

The CDR3 loop spans 14 amino acids. The germline V gene encodes CDR1 SEHNR and CDR2 FQNEAQ (reference sequence). V lost 8 bases to trimming and J lost 6 bases; unmatched junction nucleotides: 11. In addition, the sample was reused for a study of T cells expressing NK-cell markers.

The sample consisted of CD4+ T cells sorted from blood. The chain recombines TRBV7-9 with TRBJ2-3; 7 bases map to TRBD2. This receptor was identified in a woman aged 18-30 years in good health. CDR3 DNA sequence: TGTGCCAGCCGAACGGGAGGTAGCGGGGATACGCAGTATTTT. Translated: CASRTGGSGDTQYF.